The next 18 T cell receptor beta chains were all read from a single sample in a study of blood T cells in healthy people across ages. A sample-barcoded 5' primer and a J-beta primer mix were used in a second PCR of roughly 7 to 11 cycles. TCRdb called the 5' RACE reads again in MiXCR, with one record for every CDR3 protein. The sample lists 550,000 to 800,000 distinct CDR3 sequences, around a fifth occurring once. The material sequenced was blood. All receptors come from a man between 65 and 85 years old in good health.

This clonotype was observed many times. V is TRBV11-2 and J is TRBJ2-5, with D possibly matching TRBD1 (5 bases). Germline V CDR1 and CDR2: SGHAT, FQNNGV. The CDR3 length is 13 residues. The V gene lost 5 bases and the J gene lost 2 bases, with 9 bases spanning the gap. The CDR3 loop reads CASSTRQQETQYF. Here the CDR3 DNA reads TGTGCCAGCAGCACACGACAGCAAGAGACCCAGTACTTC.

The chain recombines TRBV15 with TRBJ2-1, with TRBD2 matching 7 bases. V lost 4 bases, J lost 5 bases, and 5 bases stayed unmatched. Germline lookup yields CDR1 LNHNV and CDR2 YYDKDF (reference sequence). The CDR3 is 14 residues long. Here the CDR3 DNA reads TGTGCCACCAGCACCGACACTAGCGACAATGAGCAGTTCTTC. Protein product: CATSTDTSDNEQFF.

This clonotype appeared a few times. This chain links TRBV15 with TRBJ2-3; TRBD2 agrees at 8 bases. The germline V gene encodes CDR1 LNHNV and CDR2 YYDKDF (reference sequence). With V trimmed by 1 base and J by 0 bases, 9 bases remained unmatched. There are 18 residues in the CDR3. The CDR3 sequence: CATSRGTGGSTSTDTQYF. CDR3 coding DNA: TGTGCCACCAGCAGAGGAACGGGAGGGTCTACTAGCACAGATACGCAGTATTTT.

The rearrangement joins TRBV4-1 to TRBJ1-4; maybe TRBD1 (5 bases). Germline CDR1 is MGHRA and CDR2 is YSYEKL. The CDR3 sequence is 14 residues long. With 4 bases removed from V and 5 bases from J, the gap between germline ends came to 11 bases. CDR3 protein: CASSPQRGNEKLFF. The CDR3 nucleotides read TGCGCCAGCAGCCCCCAACGGGGGAATGAAAAACTGTTTTTT.

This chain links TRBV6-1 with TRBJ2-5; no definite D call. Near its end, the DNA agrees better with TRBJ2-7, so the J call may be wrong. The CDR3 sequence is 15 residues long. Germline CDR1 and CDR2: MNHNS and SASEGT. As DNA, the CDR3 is TGTGCCAGCAGTTCAACCCAAGTTAGTTCCTACGAGCAGTACTTC. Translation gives CASSSTQVSSYEQYF.

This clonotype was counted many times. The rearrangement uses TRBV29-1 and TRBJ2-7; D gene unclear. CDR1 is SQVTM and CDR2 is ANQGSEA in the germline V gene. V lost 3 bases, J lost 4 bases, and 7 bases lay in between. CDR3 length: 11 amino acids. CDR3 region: CSVEVAYEQYF. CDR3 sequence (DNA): TGCAGCGTTGAGGTGGCTTACGAGCAGTACTTC.

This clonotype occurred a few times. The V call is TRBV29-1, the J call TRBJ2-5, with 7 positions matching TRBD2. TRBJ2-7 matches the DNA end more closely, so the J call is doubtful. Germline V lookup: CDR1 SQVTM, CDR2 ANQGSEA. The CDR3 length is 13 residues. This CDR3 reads CSVGGTNDYEQYF. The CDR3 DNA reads TGCAGCGTTGGCGGGACTAACGATTACGAGCAGTACTTC.

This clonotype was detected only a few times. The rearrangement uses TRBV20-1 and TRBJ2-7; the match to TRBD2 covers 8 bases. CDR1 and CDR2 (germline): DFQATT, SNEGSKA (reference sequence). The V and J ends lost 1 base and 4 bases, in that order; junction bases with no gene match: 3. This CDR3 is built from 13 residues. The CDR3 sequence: CSARGTSLYEQYF. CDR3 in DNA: TGCAGTGCTAGAGGGACTAGCTTGTACGAGCAGTACTTC.

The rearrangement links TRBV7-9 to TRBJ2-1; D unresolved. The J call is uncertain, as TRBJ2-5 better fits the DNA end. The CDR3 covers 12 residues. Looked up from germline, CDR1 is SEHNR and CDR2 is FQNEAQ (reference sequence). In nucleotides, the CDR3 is TGTGCCAGCAGCCTGGGGTTTGGGACCCAGTACTTC. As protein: CASSLGFGTQYF.

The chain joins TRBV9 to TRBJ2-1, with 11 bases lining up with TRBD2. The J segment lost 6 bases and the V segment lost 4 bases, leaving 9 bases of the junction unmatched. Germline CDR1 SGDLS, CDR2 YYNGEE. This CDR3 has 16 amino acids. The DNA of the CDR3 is TGTGCCAGCAGCACCGAGATCGGGACTAGCGGCAATGAGCAGTTCTTC. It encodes CASSTEIGTSGNEQFF.

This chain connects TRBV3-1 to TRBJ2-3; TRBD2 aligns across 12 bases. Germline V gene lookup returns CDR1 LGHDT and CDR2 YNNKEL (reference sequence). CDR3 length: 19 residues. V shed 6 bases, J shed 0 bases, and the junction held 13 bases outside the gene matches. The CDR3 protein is CASSRGLAGFPTSTDTQYF. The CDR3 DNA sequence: TGTGCCAGCAGTCGTGGACTAGCGGGATTTCCTACTAGCACAGATACGCAGTATTTT.

CDR3 nucleotide sequence: TGTGCCAGCAGTTTTGGGAGTCTGGTCAATGAGCAGTTCTTC. Translation: CASSFGSLVNEQFF. The chain combines TRBV27 with TRBJ2-1; perhaps TRBD2 as D (5 bases). This CDR3 is built from 14 residues. The V gene's germline CDR1 is MNHEY and CDR2 SMNVEV (reference sequence). V lost 3 bases and J 6 bases, leaving 12 bases between the germline ends.

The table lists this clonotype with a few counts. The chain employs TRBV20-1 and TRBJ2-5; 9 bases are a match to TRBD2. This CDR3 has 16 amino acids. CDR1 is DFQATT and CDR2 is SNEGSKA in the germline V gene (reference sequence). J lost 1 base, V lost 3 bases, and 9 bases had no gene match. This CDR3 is CSASLYPSGTQETQYF. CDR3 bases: TGCAGTGCTAGCCTTTATCCTAGCGGGACCCAAGAGACCCAGTACTTC.

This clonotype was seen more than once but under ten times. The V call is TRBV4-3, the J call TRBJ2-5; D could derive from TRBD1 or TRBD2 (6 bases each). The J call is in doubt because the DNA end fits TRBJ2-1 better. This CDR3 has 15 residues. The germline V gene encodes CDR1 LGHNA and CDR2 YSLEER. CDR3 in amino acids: CASSHGGQGYNEQFF. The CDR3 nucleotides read TGCGCCAGCAGCCATGGGGGGCAGGGCTACAATGAGCAGTTCTTC.

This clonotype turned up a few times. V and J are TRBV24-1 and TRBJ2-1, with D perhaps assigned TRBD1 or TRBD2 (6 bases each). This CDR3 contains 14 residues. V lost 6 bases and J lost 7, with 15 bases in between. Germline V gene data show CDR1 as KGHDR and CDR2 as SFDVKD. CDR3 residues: CATSLGGWKNEQFF. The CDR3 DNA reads TGTGCCACCAGTTTAGGGGGGTGGAAAAATGAGCAGTTCTTC.

The CDR3, as DNA: TGTGCCAGCAGTCGAACAGGACACTATGGCTACACCTTC. This sequence encodes CASSRTGHYGYTF. This chain connects TRBV12-3 or TRBV12-4 to TRBJ1-2; TRBD1 might be the D (5 bases). The CDR3 has 13 amino acids. Trimming took 5 bases from V and 3 from J, leaving 10 bases between them.

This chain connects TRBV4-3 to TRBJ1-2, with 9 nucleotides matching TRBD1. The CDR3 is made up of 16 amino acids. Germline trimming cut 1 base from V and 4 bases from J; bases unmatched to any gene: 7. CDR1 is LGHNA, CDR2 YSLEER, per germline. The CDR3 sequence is CASSQVWTGDGYGYTF. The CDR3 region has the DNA TGCGCCAGCAGCCAAGTCTGGACAGGGGACGGCTATGGCTACACCTTC.

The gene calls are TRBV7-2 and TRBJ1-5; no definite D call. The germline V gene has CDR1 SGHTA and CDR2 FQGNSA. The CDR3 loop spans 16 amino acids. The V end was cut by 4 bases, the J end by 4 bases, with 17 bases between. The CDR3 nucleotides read TGTGCCAGCAGCTCCCCTAGAGCCGCCGGGAATCAGCCCCAGCATTTT. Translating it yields CASSSPRAAGNQPQHF. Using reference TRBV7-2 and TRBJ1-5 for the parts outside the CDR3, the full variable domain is GAGVSQSPSNKVTEKGKDVELRCDPISGHTALYWYRQSLGQGLEFLIYFQGNSAPDKSGLPSDRFSAERTGGSVSTLTIQRTQQEDSAVYLCASSSPRAAGNQPQHFGDGTRLSIL.